These T cell receptor beta chains were read from a single sample in a study of blood T cell repertoires in COVID-19. Produced via immunoSEQ multiplex PCR; TCRdb's table is partial and in-frame only. Among 350,000 or so clones listed, roughly 89% were seen once. Sequenced material: peripheral blood. The receptors come from a woman aged 55-75 years with COVID-19, enrolled during active disease. Each CDR3 is given with its conserved first and last residue. D genes are given only for firm matches. Rows give clone size only sometimes, using once, few, many, or a class for an expanded clone.

clone_size: -; j_call: TRBJ2-2; d_call: -; v_call: TRBV7-2; cdr3_aa: CASSFAGTGTRASGELFF; cdr3_nt: TGTGCCAGCAGCTTCGCTGGGACAGGGACTAGGGCTAGCGGGGAGCTGTTTTTT
clone_size: -; j_call: TRBJ1-5; d_call: -; v_call: TRBV7-6; cdr3_aa: CASSLGIGEGQPQHF; cdr3_nt: TGTGCCAGCAGCTTAGGTATCGGGGAAGGTCAGCCCCAGCATTTT
clone_size: -; j_call: TRBJ2-3; d_call: TRBD1; v_call: TRBV6-5; cdr3_aa: CASSRQGHSTDTQYF; cdr3_nt: TGTGCCAGCAGTCGACAGGGTCATAGCACAGATACGCAGTATTTT
clone_size: -; j_call: TRBJ1-2; d_call: -; v_call: TRBV14; cdr3_aa: CASSPGIYGYTF; cdr3_nt: TGTGCCAGCAGCCCCGGGATCTATGGCTACACCTTC
clone_size: -; j_call: TRBJ1-4; d_call: -; v_call: TRBV11-2; cdr3_aa: CASSLGHIGTRNEKLFF; cdr3_nt: TGTGCCAGCAGCTTAGGCCATATCGGGACACGTAATGAAAAACTGTTTTTT
clone_size: -; j_call: TRBJ1-1; d_call: -; v_call: TRBV2; cdr3_aa: CASRKVGGIRDTEAFF; cdr3_nt: TGTGCCAGCAGGAAGGTTGGGGGGATAAGGGACACTGAAGCTTTCTTT
clone_size: once; j_call: TRBJ2-5; d_call: TRBD1; v_call: TRBV7-9; cdr3_aa: CASSSGGGETQYF; cdr3_nt: TGTGCCAGCAGCTCAGGGGGCGGAGAGACCCAGTACTTC
clone_size: -; j_call: TRBJ2-3; d_call: -; v_call: TRBV10-1; cdr3_aa: CASPYRQASTDTQYF; cdr3_nt: TGCGCCAGTCCCTACCGGCAGGCTAGCACAGATACGCAGTATTTT
clone_size: -; j_call: TRBJ2-2; d_call: TRBD1; v_call: TRBV7-9; cdr3_aa: CAGPGTASNTGELFF; cdr3_nt: TGTGCCGGCCCAGGGACAGCCTCTAACACCGGGGAGCTGTTTTTT
clone_size: once; j_call: TRBJ1-5; d_call: TRBD1; v_call: TRBV6-5; cdr3_aa: CASRRQGADQPQHF; cdr3_nt: TGTGCCAGCAGACGACAGGGGGCTGATCAGCCCCAGCATTTT
clone_size: -; j_call: TRBJ1-6; d_call: -; v_call: TRBV7-3; cdr3_aa: CASSLFDRYNSPLHF; cdr3_nt: TGTGCCAGCAGCTTATTCGACAGGTATAATTCACCCCTCCACTTT
clone_size: -; j_call: TRBJ2-1; d_call: TRBD2; v_call: TRBV6-5; cdr3_aa: CASSYLSGGASGRFF; cdr3_nt: TGTGCCAGCAGTTACCTGAGCGGGGGGGCCTCGGGGCGGTTCTTC
clone_size: -; j_call: TRBJ1-6; d_call: -; v_call: TRBV2; cdr3_aa: CASRQMNNSPLHF; cdr3_nt: TGTGCCAGCAGGCAGATGAATAATTCACCCCTCCACTTT
clone_size: -; j_call: TRBJ2-7; d_call: -; v_call: TRBV7-6; cdr3_aa: CASSLAGVGYEQYF; cdr3_nt: TGTGCCAGCAGCTTAGCAGGGGTAGGCTACGAGCAGTACTTC
clone_size: -; j_call: TRBJ2-7; d_call: TRBD1; v_call: TRBV9; cdr3_aa: CASSAGQGAGYEQYF; cdr3_nt: TGTGCCAGCAGCGCCGGACAGGGGGCCGGTTACGAGCAGTACTTC
clone_size: -; j_call: TRBJ2-1; d_call: TRBD2; v_call: TRBV6-2/TRBV6-3; cdr3_aa: CASSRGTSGASSYNEQFF; cdr3_nt: TGTGCCAGCAGCCGTGGGACTAGCGGGGCCAGCTCCTACAATGAGCAGTTCTTC
clone_size: -; j_call: TRBJ1-5; d_call: TRBD1; v_call: TRBV7-8; cdr3_aa: CASSPWTGVSNQPQHF; cdr3_nt: TGTGCCAGCAGCCCCTGGACAGGGGTTAGCAATCAGCCCCAGCATTTT
clone_size: -; j_call: TRBJ1-3; d_call: -; v_call: TRBV19; cdr3_aa: CASSSSAGRSGNTIYF; cdr3_nt: TGTGCCAGTAGCTCCTCGGCAGGGCGCTCTGGAAACACCATATATTTT
clone_size: -; j_call: TRBJ1-1; d_call: -; v_call: TRBV2; cdr3_aa: CASSGGLGGTEAFF; cdr3_nt: TGTGCCAGCAGTGGCGGCCTGGGGGGAACTGAAGCTTTCTTT
clone_size: -; j_call: TRBJ2-3; d_call: TRBD2; v_call: TRBV5-1; cdr3_aa: CASSLGELAGGIDTQYF; cdr3_nt: TGCGCCAGCAGCCTGGGAGAACTAGCGGGGGGGATAGATACGCAGTATTTT
clone_size: few; j_call: TRBJ1-4; d_call: -; v_call: TRBV7-9; cdr3_aa: CASSVSGGTNEKLFF; cdr3_nt: TGTGCCAGCAGCGTCTCGGGAGGGACTAATGAAAAACTGTTTTTT
clone_size: -; j_call: TRBJ2-2; d_call: TRBD1; v_call: TRBV18; cdr3_aa: CASSPLTGAILTGELFF; cdr3_nt: TGTGCCAGCTCACCATTGACAGGGGCCATTCTAACCGGGGAGCTGTTTTTT
clone_size: once; j_call: TRBJ2-1; d_call: -; v_call: TRBV29-1; cdr3_aa: CSVRGAYEQFF; cdr3_nt: TGCAGCGTCCGGGGGGCCTATGAGCAGTTCTTC
clone_size: -; j_call: TRBJ2-2; d_call: TRBD1; v_call: TRBV9; cdr3_aa: CASSGQGFAGELFF; cdr3_nt: TGTGCCAGCAGCGGACAGGGTTTCGCCGGGGAGCTGTTTTTT
clone_size: -; j_call: TRBJ1-2; d_call: -; v_call: TRBV30; cdr3_aa: CAWSSGNYGYTF; cdr3_nt: TGTGCCTGGAGTTCCGGGAACTATGGCTACACCTTC
clone_size: -; j_call: TRBJ1-4; d_call: -; v_call: TRBV19; cdr3_aa: CASSPVSRATNEKLFF; cdr3_nt: TGTGCCAGTAGTCCCGTTTCCCGTGCAACTAATGAAAAACTGTTTTTT
clone_size: -; j_call: TRBJ1-2; d_call: -; v_call: TRBV19; cdr3_aa: CASSIDGTGTSYGYTF; cdr3_nt: TGTGCCAGTAGTATAGATGGAACGGGAACCTCCTATGGCTACACCTTC
clone_size: -; j_call: TRBJ1-3; d_call: -; v_call: TRBV18; cdr3_aa: CASSLNQGPGNTIYF; cdr3_nt: TGTGCCAGCTCATTGAACCAGGGTCCTGGAAACACCATATATTTT
clone_size: -; j_call: TRBJ2-2; d_call: TRBD2; v_call: TRBV5-4; cdr3_aa: CASSRPGLASTGELFF; cdr3_nt: TGTGCCAGCAGCCGTCCGGGACTAGCGTCGACCGGGGAGCTGTTTTTT
clone_size: -; j_call: TRBJ1-1; d_call: -; v_call: TRBV15; cdr3_aa: CATSGKGQGWTEAFF; cdr3_nt: TGTGCCACCAGCGGCAAAGGGCAGGGGTGGACTGAAGCTTTCTTT
clone_size: few; j_call: TRBJ1-1; d_call: TRBD1; v_call: TRBV18; cdr3_aa: CASSLGQGLNTEAFF; cdr3_nt: TGTGCCAGCTCACTCGGACAGGGATTGAACACTGAAGCTTTCTTT
clone_size: -; j_call: TRBJ1-2; d_call: TRBD1; v_call: TRBV5-5; cdr3_aa: CASNIQGTYGYTF; cdr3_nt: TGTGCCAGCAACATACAGGGGACCTATGGCTACACCTTC
clone_size: -; j_call: TRBJ1-2; d_call: -; v_call: TRBV5-6; cdr3_aa: CASSSSYGYTF; cdr3_nt: TGTGCCAGCAGCTCTTCCTATGGCTACACCTTC
clone_size: -; j_call: TRBJ1-5; d_call: -; v_call: TRBV19; cdr3_aa: CASSKGQISNQPQHF; cdr3_nt: TGTGCCAGTAGTAAGGGACAAATTAGCAATCAGCCCCAGCATTTT
clone_size: -; j_call: TRBJ1-2; d_call: TRBD1; v_call: TRBV9; cdr3_aa: CASSVADRVGYGYTF; cdr3_nt: TGTGCCAGCAGCGTAGCGGACAGGGTAGGCTATGGCTACACCTTC
clone_size: few; j_call: TRBJ2-2; d_call: TRBD2; v_call: TRBV9; cdr3_aa: CASTHESGRNTGELFF; cdr3_nt: TGTGCCAGCACCCACGAGAGCGGGAGAAACACCGGGGAGCTGTTTTTT
clone_size: -; j_call: TRBJ1-2; d_call: TRBD1; v_call: TRBV18; cdr3_aa: CASSSTGQRYGYTF; cdr3_nt: TGTGCCAGCTCATCGACGGGACAGAGATATGGCTACACCTTC
clone_size: few; j_call: TRBJ1-1; d_call: -; v_call: TRBV7-9; cdr3_aa: CASSLERRGEAFF; cdr3_nt: TGTGCCAGCAGCTTAGAAAGGCGGGGTGAAGCTTTCTTT
clone_size: -; j_call: TRBJ2-2; d_call: TRBD2; v_call: TRBV6-6; cdr3_aa: CASTFSGTGELFF; cdr3_nt: TGTGCCAGCACCTTTAGCGGGACCGGGGAGCTGTTTTTT
clone_size: -; j_call: TRBJ1-2; d_call: -; v_call: TRBV2; cdr3_aa: CASSGTEYGYTF; cdr3_nt: TGTGCCAGCAGCGGGACTGAGTATGGCTACACCTTC
clone_size: -; j_call: TRBJ2-2; d_call: TRBD1; v_call: TRBV4-1; cdr3_aa: CASSQATGGPGELFF; cdr3_nt: TGCGCCAGCAGCCAAGCGACAGGGGGCCCCGGGGAGCTGTTTTTT
clone_size: -; j_call: TRBJ2-5; d_call: -; v_call: TRBV6-5; cdr3_aa: CASIPGLWEETQYF; cdr3_nt: TGTGCCAGCATTCCGGGACTGTGGGAAGAGACCCAGTACTTC
clone_size: -; j_call: TRBJ2-1; d_call: -; v_call: TRBV10-3; cdr3_aa: CAISFEQARGNEQFF; cdr3_nt: TGTGCCATCAGTTTCGAGCAGGCCCGGGGCAATGAGCAGTTCTTC
clone_size: once; j_call: TRBJ2-7; d_call: -; v_call: TRBV7-3; cdr3_aa: CASSPGQWANEQYF; cdr3_nt: TGTGCCAGCAGCCCAGGACAGTGGGCTAACGAGCAGTACTTC
clone_size: -; j_call: TRBJ2-1; d_call: TRBD1; v_call: TRBV6-5; cdr3_aa: CASRTLQGASEQFF; cdr3_nt: TGTGCCAGCAGGACACTACAGGGGGCGTCGGAGCAGTTCTTC
clone_size: -; j_call: TRBJ2-1; d_call: TRBD2; v_call: TRBV18; cdr3_aa: CASSRATSGGDEQFF; cdr3_nt: TGTGCCAGCTCACGAGCAACTAGCGGGGGGGATGAGCAGTTCTTC
clone_size: once; j_call: TRBJ2-1; d_call: -; v_call: TRBV28; cdr3_aa: CASSLRSDEQFF; cdr3_nt: TGTGCCAGCAGTTTACGCAGCGATGAGCAGTTCTTC
clone_size: -; j_call: TRBJ2-7; d_call: TRBD1; v_call: TRBV3-1/TRBV3-2; cdr3_aa: CASSLGQGAGEQYF; cdr3_nt: TGTGCCAGCAGCCTTGGACAGGGGGCAGGGGAGCAGTACTTC
clone_size: -; j_call: TRBJ1-3; d_call: -; v_call: TRBV10-2; cdr3_aa: CASSEPAGGNTIYF; cdr3_nt: TGCGCCAGCAGTGAACCGGCGGGTGGAAACACCATATATTTT
clone_size: -; j_call: TRBJ1-6; d_call: -; v_call: TRBV18; cdr3_aa: CASSSPFSPLHF; cdr3_nt: TGTGCCAGCTCATCCCCTTTTTCCCCCCTCCACTTT
clone_size: -; j_call: TRBJ2-3; d_call: -; v_call: TRBV7-3; cdr3_aa: CASSLAGYGVEDTQYF; cdr3_nt: TGTGCCAGCAGCTTAGCAGGGTATGGCGTCGAAGATACGCAGTATTTT